Included here is one TCR beta chain sequence, with context. Which antigen it targets is not known. It has no much larger one-base neighbor in the sample; base qualities were not kept. This entry is derived from a study of blood T cell repertoires in COVID-19 (TCRdb year 2020). With respect to the entire study: Samples from collaborators originated in the United States, Italy and Spain and spanned both the acute and convalescent phases of COVID-19. The repertoires were made available in a free public database intended to serve as a resource for research on the immune response to SARS-CoV-2. The sample metadata nearly always contained a de-identified subject ID, COVID-19 status, age in years and sex. Where available, HLA class I and class II types were taken from metadata supplied by the sample provider and were not determined by assay-based typing. The material from the prospective study consisted of cDNA or gDNA derived from T cells, B-cell-depleted T cells, or PBMCs. Subjects who had been exposed to COVID-19, were actively infected with it, or had recovered from it provided the deeply sampled blood TCRbeta repertoires that made up the dataset. Samples came from the ongoing ImmuneRACE study (first 160 participants) plus 1,254 subjects from 6 global collaborators. Beyond this particular receptor, the publication reports: The quantity of clinical and demographic metadata differed by source and by participant and was supplied without curation.

TCRbeta CDR3 regions were amplified from genomic DNA by means of the immunoSEQ Assay, a bias-controlled multiplex PCR. Concerning the study's data processing: The number of nucleated cells in each sample was estimated from the amplification of reference gene primers within the assay. Sequence reads were collapsed and filtered to measure the absolute abundance of every unique TCRbeta CDR3 rearrangement. For each sample, productive Simpson clonality was calculated as the square root of Simpson's diversity index across productive rearrangements. Here the immuneACCESS table is served through TCRdb, limited to in-frame sequences with V and J called. Missing clones are a known gap in these copies; in checked studies unresolved V genes cover under half, and the rest lacks a known reason. That table supplies the V and J calls and clone size; D and trimming were determined from the DNA. Present in this sample are 150,000 to 200,000 clones, almost 85% of which were seen just once. Clones ranked in the top ten supply approximately 9.9% of the sample.

Enrolling through a virtual design, the prospective study's participants ranged in age from roughly 18 to 95 years and lived across about two dozen United States geographic areas. To assign participants to cohorts, the prospective study relied on clinical history that participants themselves reported in a screening survey and a study questionnaire. ImmuneRACE Cohort 3 recovered participants were defined by two consecutive negative NP/OP PCR tests, healthcare professional clearance, or symptom resolution. Each participant in the prospective study had whole blood, serum and a nasopharyngeal or oropharyngeal swab collected by mobile phlebotomists. Additional blood draws and questionnaires over an approximately 2-month period could optionally be provided by prospective study participants. Before DNA extraction, blood samples from the prospective study were shipped at room temperature or frozen. The germline V and J ends show losses of 5 bases and 2 bases respectively, and no gene match explains 11 bases of the junction. CDR1 and CDR2 are drawn from the germline V gene: SNHLY, FYNNEI. The CDR3 contains 17 residues, cysteine and phenylalanine counted. CDR3 DNA only is kept here, 51 bases in frame from base 1.

Sequencing was done on a sample of PBMCs or T cells enriched from blood (not recorded which). This clonotype was obtained from a man over 45 who had recovered from COVID-19. Recombination connected TRBV2 to TRBJ2-3; the junction holds 9 bases that match TRBD1. The base sequence is TGTGCCAGCAGTTCCGGGACAGGGATGGGTGTCACAGATACGCAGTATTTT. Protein translation: CASSSGTGMGVTDTQYF.